What follows describes a single T cell receptor beta chain. Its antigen is currently unknown. One entry per CDR3 protein results from TCRdb running MiXCR on the RT-PCR reads. Among about 240,000 distinct CDR3 sequences listed, approximately 12% were seen once. This sample is drawn from a study of response to subunit inactivated influenza vaccine. Germline lookup yields CDR1 SGHTA and CDR2 FQGNSA. The CDR3 is 12 amino acids. Trimming left V 2 bases short and J 13 bases short, with 11 bases between. Broader study findings: Authors suggested few new T cells are recruited by each seasonal influenza vaccination.

The clonotype originates from a middle-aged man who received an inactivated influenza vaccine. The chain links TRBV7-2 to TRBJ1-4; D is undetermined. Sequenced material: non-naive T cells sorted from PBMCs, taken 14 to 15 days before vaccination. This CDR3 is CASSLTPGPLFF. The CDR3 region has the DNA TGTGCCAGCAGCTTAACTCCGGGTCCACTGTTTTTT.